The 2 T cell receptor beta chains given below trace back to one sample, sequenced in a study of shared clonotypes between healthy human individuals. Some clones are missing from TCRdb's copy, which holds only in-frame ones; the method was immunoSEQ multiplex PCR. The sample carries about 1 million clones, 75% recorded once. Sequenced input: memory CD4+ T cells sorted from blood. This sample's subset: CD45RA-negative fraction. The receptors here all came from a man between 18 and 35 years old in good health.

This rearrangement joins TRBV7-3 to TRBJ1-2; D is perhaps TRBD1 (6 bases). The V gene lost 1 base and the J gene lost 6 bases, with 9 bases spanning the gap. Per germline, CDR1 SGHTA and CDR2 FQGTGA. This CDR3 has 13 residues. The CDR3 loop is CASSLSPGDGYTF. The DNA of the CDR3 is TGTGCCAGCAGCTTAAGTCCAGGGGATGGCTACACCTTC.

The V gene is TRBV5-6, the J gene TRBJ2-2; 7 nucleotides agree with TRBD1. From germline, CDR1 is SGHDT and CDR2 YYEEEE. CDR3 length: 18 residues. The V and J ends lost 4 bases and 6 bases, in that order; junction bases with no gene match: 18. CDR3 bases: TGTGCCAGCAGCCCTACTAAGACAGGGAATAATAAGGCCGGGGAGCTGTTTTTT. This gives the protein CASSPTKTGNNKAGELFF.